The 27 T cell receptor beta chains in this list originate from one sample, sequenced in a study of blood T cell repertoires in COVID-19. Measured with immunoSEQ multiplex PCR; TCRdb has only the in-frame clones, and not every one. The table records 150,000 or so clones, 80% to 90% of them present only once. The sequencing sample was made of peripheral blood. These receptors were taken from a young man with COVID-19, enrolled during active disease.

V and J are TRBV6-2 or TRBV6-3 and TRBJ1-2; 7 positions agree with TRBD1. V was pared by 4 bases and J by 3 bases, with 8 bases of the junction left unmatched. Germline loops: CDR1 MNHEY, CDR2 SVGEGT. The CDR3 is made up of 15 amino acids. The CDR3 sequence: CASSSTGAGDYGYTF. CDR3 nucleotides: TGTGCCAGCAGTTCAACAGGGGCCGGAGACTATGGCTACACCTTC.

This clone was observed a handful of times. The chain combines TRBV7-9 with TRBJ2-7, with TRBD2 identical over 10 bases. Germline trimming cut 4 bases from V and 6 bases from J; bases unmatched to any gene: 6. The CDR3 contains 14 residues. CDR1 is SEHNR, CDR2 FQNEAQ, per germline (reference sequence). The CDR3, as DNA: TGTGCCAGCAGCTCACCTAGCGGGAGTCGCGAGCAGTACTTC. It yields the protein CASSSPSGSREQYF.

The CDR3 spells CASTTDPNTDTQYF. The DNA for the CDR3 is TGTGCCAGCACCACAGACCCAAACACAGATACGCAGTATTTT. This rearrangement joins TRBV5-4 to TRBJ2-3; D not resolved. Germline V CDR1 and CDR2: SGHNT, YYREEE (reference sequence). This CDR3 is built from 14 residues. With 6 bases removed from V and 2 bases from J, the gap between germline ends came to 13 bases.

The V gene is TRBV7-9, the J gene TRBJ1-3; D is possibly TRBD1 (6 bases). The germline CDR1 and CDR2 sequences are SEHNR and FQNEAQ (reference sequence). V lost 3 bases to trimming and J lost 4 bases, with 10 bases between them. The CDR3 is 14 residues long. The CDR3 region has the DNA TGTGCCAGCAGCTTCGGGGGGCAAGGAAACACCATATATTTT. Translating it yields CASSFGGQGNTIYF.

The J gene is TRBJ2-7, the V gene TRBV19, with D perhaps matching TRBD2 (5 bases). V shed 9 bases and J shed 1 base, with 16 bases lying between them. Germline-derived CDR1 and CDR2 are LNHDA and SQIVND (reference sequence). The CDR3 runs to 14 residues. CDR3 nucleotide sequence: TGTGCCAGCAAGACCGGACTGAATTCCTACGAGCAGTACTTC. Protein product: CASKTGLNSYEQYF.

The CDR3 DNA reads as TGTGCCAGCAGCTTAACAGGGGTTAATTCACCCCTCCACTTT. It codes for CASSLTGVNSPLHF. The chain has TRBV7-3 and TRBJ1-6; D is possibly TRBD1 (5 bases). The CDR3 has 14 amino acids. Trimming cost V 0 bases and J 6 bases, with 6 bases left between them. Germline V lookup: CDR1 SGHTA, CDR2 FQGTGA.

V and J are TRBV6-2 or TRBV6-3 and TRBJ1-5; D unresolved. The CDR3 runs to 14 residues. The V end was cut by 0 bases, the J end by 9 bases, with 12 bases between. Germline lookup yields CDR1 MNHEY and CDR2 SVGEGT. The chain's CDR3 is CASSYSRRNGPQHF. The CDR3 region has the DNA TGTGCCAGCAGTTACTCTAGGAGGAATGGGCCCCAGCATTTT.

The rearrangement joins TRBV27 to TRBJ2-7, with D maybe TRBD1 (5 bases). From germline, CDR1 is MNHEY and CDR2 SMNVEV (reference sequence). The CDR3 spans 13 residues. The V end was cut by 5 bases, the J end by 5 bases, with 13 bases between. DNA for the CDR3: TGTGCCAGCAGTACCATAGGACACCACGAGCAGTACTTC. The encoded protein is CASSTIGHHEQYF.

This sequence joins TRBV9 and TRBJ2-1; TRBD2 aligns across 9 bases. CDR3 length: 17 residues. The J segment lost 3 bases and the V segment lost 3 bases, leaving 10 bases of the junction unmatched. Germline V CDR1 and CDR2: SGDLS, YYNGEE. CDR3 bases: TGTGCCAGCAGCGCCCCTTCGACTAGCGGCCGCTACAATGAGCAGTTCTTC. It translates to CASSAPSTSGRYNEQFF.

The gene calls are TRBV7-6 and TRBJ2-7, with 11 bases identical to TRBD2. V lost 4 bases to trimming and J lost 4 bases; unmatched junction nucleotides: 18. Looked up from germline, CDR1 is SGHVS and CDR2 is FNYEAQ. CDR3 length: 19 residues. In DNA, the CDR3 is TGTGCCAGCAGCTCGCACCCCGGACGTAAACTAGCGGGAGCGTACGAGCAGTACTTC. Amino acid sequence: CASSSHPGRKLAGAYEQYF.

The chain carries TRBV21-1 and TRBJ1-5. TRBV21-1 represents a pseudogene. The CDR3 loop spans 18 amino acids. CDR3 nucleotides: TGTGCCAGCAGCCCCTCGGGCGGGGCCAGGTATAGCAATCAGCCCCAGCATTTT. It translates to CASSPSGGARYSNQPQHF.

Remarks on this clone: The same CDR3 can be traced to other DNA sequences in this sample. J is TRBJ1-2 and V is TRBV2; TRBD1 is a possible D gene (5 bases). CDR1 is SNHLY and CDR2 is FYNNEI in the germline V gene. Trimming took 4 bases from V and 2 from J, leaving 8 bases between them. The length of the CDR3 is 13 residues. The CDR3 DNA reads as TGTGCCAGCAGTGGCAGGGTAAACTATGGCTACACCTTC. Its translation: CASSGRVNYGYTF. The complete variable domain, with remaining parts taken from reference TRBV2 and TRBJ1-2, reads EPEVTQTPSHQVTQMGQEVILRCVPISNHLYFYWYRQILGQKVEFLVSFYNNEISEKSEIFDDQFSVERPDGSNFTLKIRSTKLEDSAMYFCASSGRVNYGYTFGSGTRLTVV.

This chain uses TRBV3-1 (or the pseudogene TRBV3-2) with TRBJ2-7; D is unclear. The length of the CDR3 is 14 residues. The V end was cut by 0 bases, the J end by 4 bases, with 10 bases between. Germline V lookup: CDR1 LGHDT, CDR2 YNNKEL (reference sequence). The CDR3 spells CASSQENRTYEQYF. CDR3 nucleotide sequence: TGTGCCAGCAGCCAAGAGAACAGAACTTACGAGCAGTACTTC.

The chain has TRBV18 and TRBJ1-2; 8 bases map to TRBD1. The CDR3 is made up of 13 amino acids. The J segment lost 7 bases and the V segment lost 5 bases, leaving 6 bases of the junction unmatched. The V gene's germline CDR1 is KGHSH and CDR2 LQKENI. CDR3 nucleotides: TGTGCCAGCTCATCCGGACAGGGAGGTGGCTACACCTTC. This translates into CASSSGQGGGYTF.

Comments on this clone: In the same sample, other DNA sequences code for this CDR3. The chain is built from TRBV6-6 and TRBJ2-1; unclear D gene. Germline CDR1 MNHNY, CDR2 SVGAGI (reference sequence). The V gene lost 2 bases and the J gene lost 8 bases, with 4 bases spanning the gap. The CDR3 is made up of 11 amino acids. CDR3 nucleotides: TGTGCCAGCAGTTACAGCCATGAGCAGTTCTTC. Translation: CASSYSHEQFF.

The rearrangement links TRBV28 to TRBJ1-6; weak D call: TRBD1 (5 bases). The V end lost 5 bases, the J end lost 4 bases, and 12 bases lay between the germline ends. Germline V gives CDR1 MDHEN, CDR2 SYDVKM. The CDR3 extends over 15 amino acids. CDR3: CASSRHQGYNSPLHF. The CDR3 coding sequence is TGTGCCAGCAGTCGACACCAGGGTTATAATTCACCCCTCCACTTT.

This clone was counted many times. V gene TRBV4-3 combines with J gene TRBJ2-7, with TRBD2 as a possible D gene (5 bases). The CDR3 consists of 17 residues. The germline V gene has CDR1 LGHNA and CDR2 YSLEER. Trimming took off 0 bases at V and 1 base at J, with 16 bases between the two ends. The CDR3 DNA is TGCGCCAGCAGCCAAGATGTGCATGGACTTCTATCCTACGAGCAGTACTTC. Its translation: CASSQDVHGLLSYEQYF.

V and J are TRBV29-1 and TRBJ1-2, with D tentatively TRBD1 (6 bases). Trimming took off 4 bases at V and 7 bases at J, with 13 bases between the two ends. Germline values: CDR1 SQVTM, CDR2 ANQGSEA. This CDR3 contains 12 residues. CDR3 DNA: TGCAGCGTTGTCGGTATGGGGGCTGGCTACACCTTC. As protein: CSVVGMGAGYTF.

The chain links TRBV27 to TRBJ2-1; 7 bases match TRBD2. There are 14 residues in the CDR3. The germline V gene has CDR1 MNHEY and CDR2 SMNVEV (reference sequence). Trimming removed 3 bases from V and 2 bases from J; junction bases left unmatched: 1. The CDR3 protein is CASSLGLTYNEQFF. The CDR3, as DNA: TGTGCCAGCAGTTTGGGACTAACCTACAATGAGCAGTTCTTC.

This chain links TRBV19 with TRBJ2-5; a weak D match, TRBD1 (6 bases). The V end was cut by 1 base, the J end by 4 bases, with 10 bases between. Germline V gives CDR1 LNHDA, CDR2 SQIVND (reference sequence). The CDR3 contains 14 residues. CDR3 bases: TGTGCCAGTAGTATAGCAGGGGCCGGAGAGACCCAGTACTTC. It translates to CASSIAGAGETQYF.

The chain couples TRBV4-1 to TRBJ2-7; 10 bases align to TRBD1. J lost 5 bases, V lost 5 bases, and 9 bases had no gene match. This CDR3 is built from 15 residues. CDR1 is MGHRA, CDR2 YSYEKL, per germline. CDR3 amino acids: CASSYPGQGLDEQYF. CDR3 in DNA: TGCGCCAGCAGCTACCCGGGACAGGGGTTGGACGAGCAGTACTTC.

The V call is TRBV2, the J call TRBJ1-5; a weak D match, TRBD1 (5 bases). Germline CDR1 SNHLY, CDR2 FYNNEI. The V gene lost 3 bases and the J gene lost 3 bases, with 12 bases spanning the gap. CDR3 length equals 15 residues. CDR3 in amino acids: CASSEGGGNNQPQHF. Here the CDR3 DNA reads TGTGCCAGCAGTGAGGGGGGGGGAAACAATCAGCCCCAGCATTTT.

This clone turned up a few times. V is TRBV7-9 and J is TRBJ2-3; D remains ambiguous. Germline V gives CDR1 SEHNR, CDR2 FQNEAQ (reference sequence). V shed 3 bases and J shed 0 bases, with 4 bases lying between them. This CDR3 contains 13 residues. This chain's CDR3 is CASSLSSTDTQYF. The DNA of the CDR3 is TGTGCCAGCAGCTTGTCTAGCACAGATACGCAGTATTTT.

This rearrangement joins TRBV14 to TRBJ2-7; 9 nucleotides match TRBD1. The germline V gene has CDR1 SGHDN and CDR2 FVKESK. The CDR3 length is 17 residues. V shed 1 base and J 5 bases; nucleotides not matched to a gene: 12. In DNA, the CDR3 is TGTGCCAGCAGCCAAGTGGTTCCGGGACAGGGAATCCACGAGCAGTACTTC. It encodes CASSQVVPGQGIHEQYF.

V is TRBV18 and J is TRBJ1-3; no reliable D call. Germline-derived CDR1 and CDR2 are KGHSH and LQKENI. The CDR3 contains 16 residues. V was trimmed by 4 bases and J by 0 bases, leaving 13 bases between them. CDR3 in amino acids: CASSRAQTSSGNTIYF. CDR3 sequence (DNA): TGTGCCAGCTCACGGGCACAGACGAGCTCTGGAAACACCATATATTTT.

The V call is TRBV28, the J call TRBJ1-5; no clear D. The germline V gene encodes CDR1 MDHEN and CDR2 SYDVKM. The CDR3 extends over 12 amino acids. V lost 6 bases and J 5 bases, leaving 8 bases between the germline ends. The CDR3 DNA reads as TGTGCCAGCAGCCGTACTTATCAGCCCCAGCATTTT. Amino acids: CASSRTYQPQHF.

The chain carries TRBV14 and TRBJ2-1; 10 bases fit TRBD2. The V and J ends lost 0 bases and 4 bases, in that order; junction bases with no gene match: 6. CDR3 length: 17 residues. Germline V gene sequence: CDR1 SGHDN, CDR2 FVKESK. This CDR3 reads CASSQEPRLAGYNEQFF. CDR3 bases: TGTGCCAGCAGCCAAGAGCCCCGACTAGCGGGTTACAATGAGCAGTTCTTC.